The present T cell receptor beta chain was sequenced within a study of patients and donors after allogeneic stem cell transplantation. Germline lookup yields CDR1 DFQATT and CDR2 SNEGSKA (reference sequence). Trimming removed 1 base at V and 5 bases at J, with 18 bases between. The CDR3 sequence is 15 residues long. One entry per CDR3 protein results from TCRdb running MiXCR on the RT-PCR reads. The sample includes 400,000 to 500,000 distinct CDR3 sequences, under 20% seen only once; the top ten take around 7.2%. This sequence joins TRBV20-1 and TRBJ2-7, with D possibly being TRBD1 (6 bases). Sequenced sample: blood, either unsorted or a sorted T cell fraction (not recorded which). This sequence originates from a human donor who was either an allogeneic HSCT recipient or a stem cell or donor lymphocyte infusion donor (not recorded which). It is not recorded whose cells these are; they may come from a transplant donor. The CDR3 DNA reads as TGCAGTGCTAGAGGAAAGGGTCAGGGGCCCCACGAGCAGTACTTC. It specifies CSARGKGQGPHEQYF.